One sample yielded the 3 T cell receptor beta chains listed below, sequenced in a study of T cells in Graves' hyperthyroidism and ophthalmopathy. Regions amplified from RNA transcripts were the TCR beta CDR3 regions. First-round RT-PCR targeting the TCR CDR3 was performed with the HTBI primer set. TCRdb independently ran MiXCR on the multiplex PCR reads; one entry per CDR3 protein. The repertoire holds approximately 430,000 distinct CDR3 sequences, with about 15% as singletons. Sequencing was performed on blood. Every receptor here comes from a woman younger than 35 with Graves' hyperthyroidism.

This clonotype has ten or more counts. The gene calls are TRBV28 and TRBJ2-3; TRBD1 or TRBD2 may be the D gene (6 bases each). The CDR3 totals 14 residues. Germline V gives CDR1 MDHEN, CDR2 SYDVKM. V was cut by 6 bases and J by 4 bases, with 14 bases left in between. The CDR3 region is CASSSRGHSDTQYF. The CDR3 DNA follows: TGTGCCAGCAGCTCGCGGGGACACTCAGATACGCAGTATTTT.

This clonotype was picked up many times. The genes are TRBV6-1 and TRBJ2-7; TRBD1 matches at 10 bases. CDR1 MNHNS and CDR2 SASEGT come from the germline V gene. This CDR3 has 15 amino acids. V was pared by 5 bases and J by 2 bases, with 6 bases of the junction left unmatched. In DNA, the CDR3 is TGTGCCAGCAGTAATCCGGGACAGGGGCCCTACGAGCAGTACTTC. Translation gives CASSNPGQGPYEQYF.

This clonotype was counted between two and nine times. This chain joins TRBV15 and TRBJ1-5, with D unresolved. CDR3 size: 17 residues. The ends were cut back, 0 bases at V and 0 bases at J, with 12 bases in the middle. The germline V gene encodes CDR1 LNHNV and CDR2 YYDKDF (reference sequence). CDR3 DNA sequence: TGTGCCACCAGCAGAGAGGTTGGCAGGTTTAGCAATCAGCCCCAGCATTTT. It encodes CATSREVGRFSNQPQHF.